These 32 T cell receptor beta chains were sequenced from one sample in a study of cytomegalovirus exposure and HLA in healthy donors. The PCR ran on 60 Vbeta and 13 Jbeta primers. Produced via immunoSEQ multiplex PCR; TCRdb's table is partial and in-frame only. The table includes some 120,000 clones, roughly three quarters detected once. The sample taken for sequencing was PBMCs. All receptors derive from a man younger than 35 in good health and CMV-seronegative.

This chain connects TRBV28 to TRBJ2-3; 7 nucleotides agree with TRBD2. In germline, CDR1 is MDHEN, CDR2 SYDVKM. The junction had 5 bases not matched to a gene; V was cut back by 1 base and J by 4 bases. The CDR3 spans 15 residues. The CDR3 loop is CASSLLGGGSDTQYF. CDR3 nucleotide sequence: TGTGCCAGCAGTTTATTGGGGGGGGGATCAGATACGCAGTATTTT.

J is TRBJ1-2 and V is TRBV29-1; 10 bases agree with TRBD1. In germline, CDR1 is SQVTM, CDR2 ANQGSEA. This CDR3 region has 13 residues. J lost 1 base, V lost 6 bases, and 2 bases had no gene match. The CDR3 is CSVRTGGNYGYTF. The DNA for the CDR3 is TGCAGCGTAAGGACAGGGGGTAACTATGGCTACACCTTC.

The gene calls are TRBV29-1 and TRBJ2-5; 7 nucleotides match TRBD2. Per germline, CDR1 SQVTM and CDR2 ANQGSEA. J was trimmed by 4 bases and V by 1 base; bases with no gene match: 0. The length of the CDR3 is 12 residues. Here the CDR3 DNA reads TGCAGCGTTGAAGGGGGGGGAGAGACCCAGTACTTC. Its translation: CSVEGGGETQYF.

V gene TRBV9 combines with J gene TRBJ2-7, with TRBD2 matching 7 bases. The CDR3 spans 16 residues. Germline-derived CDR1 and CDR2 are SGDLS and YYNGEE. V was pared by 4 bases and J by 5 bases, with 15 bases of the junction left unmatched. This CDR3 reads CASSPSGRPAGNEQYF. The CDR3 region has the DNA TGTGCCAGCAGCCCCTCCGGGAGGCCAGCGGGCAACGAGCAGTACTTC.

The chain joins TRBV27 to TRBJ2-7; 15 bases match TRBD2. Germline loops: CDR1 MNHEY, CDR2 SMNVEV (reference sequence). With V trimmed by 6 bases and J by 3 bases, 6 bases remained unmatched. The CDR3 length is 16 residues. CDR3 sequence reads: CASRPGLAGGGYEQYF. The DNA of the CDR3 is TGTGCCAGCAGGCCAGGACTAGCGGGAGGGGGCTACGAGCAGTACTTC.

V is TRBV11-3 and J is TRBJ2-7, with 9 bases that match TRBD1. Germline CDR1 SGHNT, CDR2 YENEEA. The V and J ends lost 3 bases and 5 bases, in that order; junction bases with no gene match: 5. There are 14 residues in the CDR3. The CDR3 loop reads CASSFGTGINEQYF. CDR3 sequence (DNA): TGTGCCAGCAGCTTCGGGACAGGGATCAACGAGCAGTACTTC.

This clone was recorded once. The CDR3 bases are TGTGCCAGCAGTGAAGTGTGGCGCCTAGCGGCTGACAATGAGCAGTTCTTC. This sequence encodes CASSEVWRLAADNEQFF. This sequence joins TRBV6-1 and TRBJ2-1; 7 positions agree with TRBD2. V lost 1 base to trimming and J lost 5 bases; unmatched junction nucleotides: 11. This CDR3 contains 17 residues. Germline CDR1 is MNHNS and CDR2 is SASEGT.

The rearrangement joins TRBV7-8 to TRBJ2-5, with D tentatively TRBD1 (5 bases). Germline V gene sequence: CDR1 SGHVS, CDR2 FQNEAQ. The ends were cut back, 5 bases at V and 0 bases at J, with 13 bases in the middle. This CDR3 region has 15 residues. The CDR3 bases are TGTGCCAGCAGCCTTTGCACAGGAGACCAAGAGACCCAGTACTTC. It translates to CASSLCTGDQETQYF.

The V call is TRBV18, the J call TRBJ2-5; TRBD1 matches at 11 bases. Trimming took 2 bases from V and 2 from J; bases not matched to a gene: 1. The CDR3 has 15 residues. Germline V gives CDR1 KGHSH, CDR2 LQKENI. The CDR3 nucleotides are TGTGCCAGCTCACCAGGGACAGGGGGACAAGAGACCCAGTACTTC. This codes for CASSPGTGGQETQYF.

This clone was seen just once. At the DNA level, this CDR3 is encoded by other sequences in the same sample as well. This chain connects TRBV5-1 to TRBJ1-6; a weak D match, TRBD1 (6 bases). CDR1 is SGHRS and CDR2 is YFSETQ in the germline V gene. Trimming removed 4 bases at V and 9 bases at J, with 17 bases between. This CDR3 has 15 residues. The CDR3: CASSPPDSPLSPLHF. CDR3 nucleotide sequence: TGCGCCAGCAGCCCACCGGACAGCCCCCTTTCACCCCTCCACTTT.

The rearrangement links TRBV7-2 to TRBJ2-7; D may be TRBD1 (5 bases). The V and J ends lost 5 bases and 2 bases respectively, with 13 bases between them. The CDR3 covers 14 residues. The V gene's germline CDR1 is SGHTA and CDR2 FQGNSA. The CDR3 here is CASSPDRKAYEQYF. The CDR3 DNA reads as TGTGCCAGCAGCCCCGACAGAAAAGCCTACGAGCAGTACTTC. Full variable domain (missing parts from reference TRBV7-2 and TRBJ2-7): GAGVSQSPSNKVTEKGKDVELRCDPISGHTALYWYRQSLGQGLEFLIYFQGNSAPDKSGLPSDRFSAERTGGSVSTLTIQRTQQEDSAVYLCASSPDRKAYEQYFGPGTRLTVT.

The rearrangement uses TRBV7-8 and TRBJ2-7; 7 bases agree with TRBD1. The V segment lost 3 bases and the J segment 5 bases; nucleotides outside the gene matches: 13. The CDR3 spans 16 residues. In germline, CDR1 is SGHVS, CDR2 FQNEAQ. CDR3 protein: CASSLGTQGVVHEQYV. CDR3 in DNA: TGTGCCAGCAGCTTGGGTACGCAGGGGGTTGTGCACGAGCAGTACGTC.

V usage is TRBV2 and J usage is TRBJ2-7; perhaps TRBD2 as D (5 bases). CDR3 length: 12 residues. Germline loops: CDR1 SNHLY, CDR2 FYNNEI. Between the trimmed V and J ends, which lost 6 bases and 7 bases, there was a span of 13 bases. This CDR3 reads CASSTTDSEQYV. In nucleotides, the CDR3 is TGTGCCAGCAGCACCACGGACTCGGAGCAGTACGTC.

This clone was counted a single time. The chain couples TRBV19 to TRBJ2-7, with D perhaps matching TRBD2 (7 bases). The V gene's germline CDR1 is LNHDA and CDR2 SQIVND (reference sequence). V lost 6 bases and J 3 bases, leaving 18 bases between the germline ends. The CDR3 is 15 amino acids. The CDR3, as DNA: TGTGCCAGTAGCAAACAAGGGGGGGGTCGCTACGAGCAGTACGTC. Translated, it gives CASSKQGGGRYEQYV.

This clone appeared once. This chain uses TRBV6-1 with TRBJ2-3; 7 nucleotides agree with TRBD1. CDR1 and CDR2 from the germline V gene are MNHNS and SASEGT. This CDR3 spans 15 amino acids. V gave up 7 bases and J gave up 2 bases; unmatched junction bases: 9. The CDR3 DNA sequence: TGTGCCAGCAATCCGGGACAGACTTACACAGATACGCAGTATTTT. This gives the protein CASNPGQTYTDTQYF.

This chain connects TRBV7-9 to TRBJ2-1; TRBD1 might be the D (6 bases). The CDR3 has 14 residues. Germline CDR1 is SEHNR and CDR2 is FQNEAQ (reference sequence). V was clipped by 0 bases and J by 7 bases, with 10 bases between them. The CDR3 coding sequence is TGTGCCAGCAGCTTAGCAGGGGGTGGAAATGAGCAGTTCTTC. It translates to CASSLAGGGNEQFF.

V is TRBV6-1 and J is TRBJ2-3; perhaps TRBD1 as D (5 bases). This CDR3 is 14 amino acids long. V was clipped by 8 bases and J by 0 bases, with 12 bases between them. The germline V gene encodes CDR1 MNHNS and CDR2 SASEGT. The CDR3 loop is CASEDTSSTDTQYF. CDR3 nucleotides: TGTGCCAGCGAGGACACCTCTAGCACAGATACGCAGTATTTT.

This clone has a single count. The chain combines TRBV30 with TRBJ1-1; 7 positions match TRBD1. The CDR3 has 12 amino acids. Looked up from germline, CDR1 is GTSNPN and CDR2 is SVGIG (reference sequence). The J segment lost 6 bases and the V segment lost 5 bases, leaving 6 bases of the junction unmatched. The CDR3 sequence: CAWGRQGSEAFF. The CDR3 nucleotides read TGTGCCTGGGGCCGACAGGGCTCTGAAGCTTTCTTT.

The chain employs TRBV7-3 and TRBJ2-1; weak D call: TRBD2 (5 bases). Germline-derived CDR1 and CDR2 are SGHTA and FQGTGA. The germline V and J ends were trimmed by 2 bases and 5 bases, with 16 bases remaining between them. CDR3 length equals 16 residues. The CDR3 nucleotides are TGTGCCAGCAGCTTAGTGGCTGGACTCCCAAACAATGAGCAGTTCTTC. Its protein is CASSLVAGLPNNEQFF.

This clone was seen only a few times. The chain couples TRBV9 to TRBJ1-1, with 7 bases identical to TRBD1. J gave up 0 bases and V 2 bases, and 1 base lay outside the gene matches. The CDR3 extends over 14 amino acids. CDR1 is SGDLS and CDR2 is YYNGEE in the germline V gene. CDR3 DNA: TGTGCCAGCAGCGTGACAGGGCTGAACACTGAAGCTTTCTTT. This sequence encodes CASSVTGLNTEAFF.

This clone was picked up a small number of times. This rearrangement joins TRBV20-1 to TRBJ2-1; D remains unclear. V was pared by 6 bases and J by 7 bases, with 7 bases between. The germline gives CDR1 DFQATT, CDR2 SNEGSKA (reference sequence). This CDR3 contains 10 residues. CDR3 coding DNA: TGCAGTGCCCCCAGGAATGAGCAGTTCTTC. It specifies CSAPRNEQFF.

This clone was recorded a few times. The chain has TRBV5-6 and TRBJ2-7; D gene unclear. CDR1 SGHDT and CDR2 YYEEEE come from the germline V gene. Deletions cut 7 bases from V and 4 bases from J, with 21 bases between. The CDR3 sequence is 15 residues long. The CDR3 reads CASRPMMLRDYEQYF. As DNA, the CDR3 is TGTGCCAGCCGTCCAATGATGCTGAGAGATTACGAGCAGTACTTC.

In this sample, this clone turned up a few times. V gene TRBV19 combines with J gene TRBJ1-5, with TRBD1 matching over 7 bases. J was trimmed by 7 bases and V by 3 bases; bases with no gene match: 9. CDR1 and CDR2 from the germline V gene are LNHDA and SQIVND (reference sequence). The CDR3 runs 15 residues. The chain's CDR3 is CASSIQSGGRQPQHF. The DNA of the CDR3 is TGTGCCAGTAGTATCCAGTCAGGGGGTCGGCAGCCCCAGCATTTT.

The chain couples TRBV28 to TRBJ2-7, with 11 bases aligning to TRBD2. Trimming at V came to 1 base and at J to 0 bases, leaving 20 bases not matched to a gene. The CDR3 is 22 amino acids. From germline, CDR1 is MDHEN and CDR2 SYDVKM. CDR3 sequence reads: CASSLSTWSRGLADKSSYEQYF. CDR3 nucleotides: TGTGCCAGCAGTTTATCCACCTGGTCGCGGGGACTAGCGGACAAGAGCTCCTACGAGCAGTACTTC.

V usage is TRBV4-3 and J usage is TRBJ2-1; 12 positions agree with TRBD2. Unmatched junction bases numbered 4, after V lost 7 bases and J lost 0 bases. The CDR3 has 16 amino acids. CDR1 and CDR2 (germline): LGHNA, YSLEER. CDR3 sequence (DNA): TGCGCCAGCAACCCGACTAGCGGGGGCTCCTACAATGAGCAGTTCTTC. Translating it yields CASNPTSGGSYNEQFF.

J is TRBJ2-3 and V is TRBV5-6; D is unresolved. The CDR3 covers 15 residues. The V end lost 1 base, the J end lost 2 bases, and 11 bases lay between the germline ends. Germline V gene data show CDR1 as SGHDT and CDR2 as YYEEEE. CDR3 in DNA: TGTGCCAGCAGCTTGTGGTATGCAGACACAGATACGCAGTATTTT. The encoded protein is CASSLWYADTDTQYF.

The CDR3 spells CASSQDNSGTAEKLFF. DNA for the CDR3: TGCGCCAGCAGCCAAGATAACAGCGGGACGGCGGAAAAACTGTTTTTT. V and J are TRBV4-1 and TRBJ1-4, with TRBD1 as a possible D gene (5 bases). CDR1 and CDR2 from the germline V gene are MGHRA and YSYEKL. V was trimmed by 0 bases and J by 8 bases, leaving 16 bases between them. The CDR3 sequence is 16 residues long.

J is TRBJ2-1 and V is TRBV18, with 13 positions matching TRBD2. There are 16 residues in the CDR3. The germline V gene has CDR1 KGHSH and CDR2 LQKENI. The junction had 4 bases not matched to a gene; V was cut back by 1 base and J by 7 bases. The CDR3 spells CASSPQLAGGPNEQFF. The CDR3 DNA reads as TGTGCCAGCTCACCACAACTAGCGGGAGGGCCGAATGAGCAGTTCTTC.

Of note for this clone: A junction end diverges from the germline sequence, so it may reflect a read error. This chain uses TRBV6-5 with TRBJ2-1; D is possibly TRBD2 (6 bases). Germline V CDR1 and CDR2: MNHEY, SVGAGI. This CDR3 has 14 amino acids. CDR3: CASSSGRPYDEQFF. The CDR3, as DNA: TGTGCCAGCAGTTCCGGGAGACCCTACGATGAGCAGTTCTTC.

The V gene is TRBV10-2, the J gene TRBJ2-5; 10 bases map to TRBD2. Judging by the DNA end, TRBJ2-7 fits better; the J call may be wrong. The CDR3 is 14 residues long. In germline, CDR1 is WSHSY, CDR2 SAAADI. CDR3 in DNA: TGCGCCAGCACCGCTAGCGGGAGTGTCTACGAGCAGTACTTC. This translates into CASTASGSVYEQYF.

The chain joins TRBV7-9 to TRBJ2-7; 7 bases align to TRBD1. Germline assignment: CDR1 SEHNR and CDR2 FQNEAQ (reference sequence). CDR3 size: 16 residues. V dropped 5 bases and J dropped 2; count of bases not matched to a gene: 12. The CDR3 bases are TGTGCCAGCAGCCCCCAGAATCTCAGGGGGACCTACGAGCAGTACTTC. Encoded protein: CASSPQNLRGTYEQYF.

This clone was detected once. The chain has TRBV5-4 and TRBJ2-7, with D perhaps matching TRBD2 (6 bases). Germline assignment: CDR1 SGHNT and CDR2 YYREEE (reference sequence). This CDR3 is built from 14 residues. Trimming pared 0 bases from V and 6 bases from J, leaving 13 bases between. The CDR3 spells CASSLGLEGGEQYF. The CDR3 DNA reads TGTGCCAGCAGCTTGGGATTGGAGGGAGGCGAGCAGTACTTC.